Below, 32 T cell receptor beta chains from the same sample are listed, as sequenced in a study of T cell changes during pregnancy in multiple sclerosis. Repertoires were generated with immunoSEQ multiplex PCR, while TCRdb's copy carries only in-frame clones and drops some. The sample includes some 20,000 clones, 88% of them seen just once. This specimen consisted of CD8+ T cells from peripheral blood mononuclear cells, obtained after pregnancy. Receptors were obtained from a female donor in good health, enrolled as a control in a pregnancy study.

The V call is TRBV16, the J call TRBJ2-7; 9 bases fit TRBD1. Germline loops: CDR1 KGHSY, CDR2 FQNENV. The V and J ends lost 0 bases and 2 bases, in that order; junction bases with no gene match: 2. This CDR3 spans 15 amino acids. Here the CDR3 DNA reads TGTGCCAGCAGCCAATCGGACAGGGGTCCCTACGAGCAGTACTTC. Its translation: CASSQSDRGPYEQYF.

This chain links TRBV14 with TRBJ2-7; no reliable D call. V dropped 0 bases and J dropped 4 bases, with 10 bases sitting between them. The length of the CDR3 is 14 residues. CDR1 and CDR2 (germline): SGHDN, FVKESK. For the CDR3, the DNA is TGTGCCAGCAGCCAAGATAGGAGAAAGTACGAGCAGTACTTC. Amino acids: CASSQDRRKYEQYF.

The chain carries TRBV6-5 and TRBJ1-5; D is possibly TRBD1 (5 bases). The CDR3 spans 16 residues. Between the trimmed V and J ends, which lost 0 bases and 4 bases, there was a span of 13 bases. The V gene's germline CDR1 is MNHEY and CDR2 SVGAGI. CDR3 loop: CASSYSTVGGNQPQHF. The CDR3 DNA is TGTGCCAGCAGTTACTCCACAGTCGGGGGAAATCAGCCCCAGCATTTT.

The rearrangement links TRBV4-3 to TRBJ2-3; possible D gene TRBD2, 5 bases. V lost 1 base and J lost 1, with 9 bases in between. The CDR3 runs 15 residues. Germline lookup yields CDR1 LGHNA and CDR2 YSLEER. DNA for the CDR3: TGCGCCAGCAGCCAAGGATCCGGGGGCACAGATACGCAGTATTTT. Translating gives CASSQGSGGTDTQYF.

CDR3 amino acids: CASSLDRTVSPLHF. DNA of the CDR3: TGTGCCAGCAGCTTAGATCGAACAGTTTCACCCCTCCACTTT. This chain joins TRBV11-2 and TRBJ1-6; D gene unclear. The CDR3 consists of 14 residues. The germline gives CDR1 SGHAT, CDR2 FQNNGV. Trimming cost V 0 bases and J 9 bases, with 9 bases left between them.

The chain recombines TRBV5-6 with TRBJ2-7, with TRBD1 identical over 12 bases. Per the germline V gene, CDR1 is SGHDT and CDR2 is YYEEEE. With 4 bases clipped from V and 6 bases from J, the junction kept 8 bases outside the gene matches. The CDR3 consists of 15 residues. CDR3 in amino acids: CASSPQGTGGAEQYF. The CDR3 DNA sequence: TGTGCCAGCAGCCCCCAAGGGACAGGGGGCGCCGAGCAGTACTTC.

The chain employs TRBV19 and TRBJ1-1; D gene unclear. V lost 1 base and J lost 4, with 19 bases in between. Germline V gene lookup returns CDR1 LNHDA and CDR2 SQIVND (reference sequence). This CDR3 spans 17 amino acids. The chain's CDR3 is CASSIVSSGGRTTEAFF. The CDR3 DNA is TGTGCCAGTAGTATAGTTAGTTCCGGAGGGCGGACCACTGAAGCTTTCTTT.

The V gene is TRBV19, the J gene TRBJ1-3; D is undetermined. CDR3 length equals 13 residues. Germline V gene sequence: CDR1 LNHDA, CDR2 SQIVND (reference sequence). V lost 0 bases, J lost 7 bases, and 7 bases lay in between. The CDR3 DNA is TGTGCCAGTAGTATAGACCTATGGAACACCATATATTTT. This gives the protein CASSIDLWNTIYF.

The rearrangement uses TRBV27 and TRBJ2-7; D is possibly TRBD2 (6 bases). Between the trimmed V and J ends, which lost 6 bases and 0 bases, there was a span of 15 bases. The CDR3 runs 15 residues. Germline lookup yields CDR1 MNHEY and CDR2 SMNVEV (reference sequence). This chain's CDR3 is CASRGPGDHSYEQYF. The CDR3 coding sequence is TGTGCCAGCAGGGGACCGGGGGATCACTCCTACGAGCAGTACTTC.

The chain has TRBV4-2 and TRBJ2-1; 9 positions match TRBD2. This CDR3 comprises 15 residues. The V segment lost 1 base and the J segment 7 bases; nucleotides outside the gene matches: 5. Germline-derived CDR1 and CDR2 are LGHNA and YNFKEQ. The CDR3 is CASSQVVSGGNEQFF. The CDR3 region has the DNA TGTGCCAGCAGCCAAGTTGTTAGCGGGGGAAATGAGCAGTTCTTC.

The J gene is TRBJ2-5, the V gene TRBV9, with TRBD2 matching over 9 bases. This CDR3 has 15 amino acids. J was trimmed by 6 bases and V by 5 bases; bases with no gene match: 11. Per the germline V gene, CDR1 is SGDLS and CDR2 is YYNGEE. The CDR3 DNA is TGTGCCAGCAGTTTAGAAGCGGGGGGTTGGAAGACCCAGTACTTC. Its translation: CASSLEAGGWKTQYF.

CDR3 protein: CASSQDRGGSGELFF. DNA for the CDR3: TGCGCCAGCAGCCAAGACAGGGGAGGGTCCGGGGAGCTGTTTTTT. This chain connects TRBV4-3 to TRBJ2-2; tentative D call: TRBD2 (7 bases). Trimming cost V 0 bases and J 6 bases, with 11 bases left between them. The CDR3 has 15 amino acids. Germline-derived CDR1 and CDR2 are LGHNA and YSLEER.

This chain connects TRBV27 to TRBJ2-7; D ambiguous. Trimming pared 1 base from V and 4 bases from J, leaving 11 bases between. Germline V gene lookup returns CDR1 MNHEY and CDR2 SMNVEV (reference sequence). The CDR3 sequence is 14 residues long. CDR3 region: CASSLLAGSYEQYF. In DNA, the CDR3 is TGTGCCAGCAGTTTATTGGCAGGAAGTTACGAGCAGTACTTC.

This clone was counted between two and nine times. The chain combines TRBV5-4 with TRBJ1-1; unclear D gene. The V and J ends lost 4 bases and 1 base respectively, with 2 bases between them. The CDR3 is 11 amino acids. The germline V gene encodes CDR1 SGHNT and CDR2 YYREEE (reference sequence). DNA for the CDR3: TGTGCCAGCAGCCGGAACACTGAAGCTTTCTTT. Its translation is CASSRNTEAFF.

In DNA, the CDR3 is TGTGCCAGCAGCCCACCGGAGCGGGGGCGCAATGAGCAGTTCTTC. Translating gives CASSPPERGRNEQFF. The genes are TRBV7-9 and TRBJ2-1, with 8 bases aligning to TRBD2. CDR3 length: 15 residues. J lost 6 bases, V lost 5 bases, and 9 bases had no gene match. Germline V gives CDR1 SEHNR, CDR2 FQNEAQ (reference sequence).

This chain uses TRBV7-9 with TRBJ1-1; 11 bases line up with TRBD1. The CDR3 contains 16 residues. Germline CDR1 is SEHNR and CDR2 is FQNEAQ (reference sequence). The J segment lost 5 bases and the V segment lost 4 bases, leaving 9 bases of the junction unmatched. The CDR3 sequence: CASSSRTGGLRTEAFF. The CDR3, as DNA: TGTGCCAGCAGCTCTCGGACAGGGGGCTTACGTACTGAAGCTTTCTTT.

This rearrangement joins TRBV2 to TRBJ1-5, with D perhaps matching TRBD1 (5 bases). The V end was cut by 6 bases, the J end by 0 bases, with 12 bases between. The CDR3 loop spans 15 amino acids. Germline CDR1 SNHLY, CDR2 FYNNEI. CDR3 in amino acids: CASSLTGYSNQPQHF. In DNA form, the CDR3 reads TGTGCCAGCAGCTTAACAGGCTATAGCAATCAGCCCCAGCATTTT.

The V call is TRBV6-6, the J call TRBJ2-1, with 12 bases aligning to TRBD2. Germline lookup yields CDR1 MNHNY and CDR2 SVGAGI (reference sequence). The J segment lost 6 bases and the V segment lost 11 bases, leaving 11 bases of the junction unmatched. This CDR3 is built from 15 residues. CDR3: CASWNGLAGSNEQFF. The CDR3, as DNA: TGTGCCTCCTGGAACGGACTAGCGGGGAGCAATGAGCAGTTCTTC.

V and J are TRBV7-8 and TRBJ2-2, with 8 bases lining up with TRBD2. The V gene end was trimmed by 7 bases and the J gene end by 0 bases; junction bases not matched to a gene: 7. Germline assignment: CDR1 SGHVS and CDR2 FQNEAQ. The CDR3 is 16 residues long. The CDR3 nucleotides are TGTGCCAGCATGCCTCTAGCGGGCTCGAACACCGGGGAGCTGTTTTTT. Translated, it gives CASMPLAGSNTGELFF.

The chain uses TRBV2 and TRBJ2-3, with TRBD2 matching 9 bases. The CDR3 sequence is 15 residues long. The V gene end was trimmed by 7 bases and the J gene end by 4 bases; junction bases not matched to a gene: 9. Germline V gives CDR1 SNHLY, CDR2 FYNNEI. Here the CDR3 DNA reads TGTGCCAGCATAGGAAGGGCGGGGGGGCCAGATACGCAGTATTTT. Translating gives CASIGRAGGPDTQYF.

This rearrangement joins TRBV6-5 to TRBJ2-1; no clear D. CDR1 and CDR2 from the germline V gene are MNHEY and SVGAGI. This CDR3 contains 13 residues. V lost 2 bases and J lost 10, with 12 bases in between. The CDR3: CASSYAGTDEQFF. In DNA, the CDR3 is TGTGCCAGCAGTTACGCTGGCACAGACGAGCAGTTCTTC.

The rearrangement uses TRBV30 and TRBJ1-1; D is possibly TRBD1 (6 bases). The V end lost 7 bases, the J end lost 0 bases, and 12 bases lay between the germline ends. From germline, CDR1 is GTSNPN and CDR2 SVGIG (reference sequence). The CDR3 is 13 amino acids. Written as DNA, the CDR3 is TGTGCCTTAACCCAGGGGTTGAACACTGAAGCTTTCTTT. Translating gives CALTQGLNTEAFF.

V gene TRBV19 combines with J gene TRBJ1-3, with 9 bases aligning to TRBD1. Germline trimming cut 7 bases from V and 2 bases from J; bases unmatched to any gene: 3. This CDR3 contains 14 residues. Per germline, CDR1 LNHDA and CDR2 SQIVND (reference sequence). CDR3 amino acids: CASTDRGAGNTIYF. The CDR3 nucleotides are TGTGCCAGTACGGACAGGGGCGCTGGAAACACCATATATTTT.

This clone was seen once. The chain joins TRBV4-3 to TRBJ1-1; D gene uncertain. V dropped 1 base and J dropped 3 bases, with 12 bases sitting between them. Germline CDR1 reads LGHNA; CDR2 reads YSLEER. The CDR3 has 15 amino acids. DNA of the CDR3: TGCGCCAGCAGCCAAGCCCCAAGTGGCCACACTGAAGCTTTCTTT. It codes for CASSQAPSGHTEAFF.

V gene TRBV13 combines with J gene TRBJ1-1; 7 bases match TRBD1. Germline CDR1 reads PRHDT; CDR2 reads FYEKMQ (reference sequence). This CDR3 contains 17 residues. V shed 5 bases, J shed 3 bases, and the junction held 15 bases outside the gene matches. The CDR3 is CASSPPGGVGMYTEAFF. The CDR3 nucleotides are TGTGCCAGCAGCCCCCCAGGGGGAGTGGGAATGTACACTGAAGCTTTCTTT.

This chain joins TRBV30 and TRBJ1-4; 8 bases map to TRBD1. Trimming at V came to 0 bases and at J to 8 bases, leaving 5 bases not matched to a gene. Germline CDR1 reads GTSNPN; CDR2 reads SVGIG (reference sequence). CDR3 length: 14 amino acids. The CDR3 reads CAWSVGTGLEKLFF. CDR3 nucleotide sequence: TGTGCCTGGAGTGTTGGGACAGGATTAGAAAAACTGTTTTTT.

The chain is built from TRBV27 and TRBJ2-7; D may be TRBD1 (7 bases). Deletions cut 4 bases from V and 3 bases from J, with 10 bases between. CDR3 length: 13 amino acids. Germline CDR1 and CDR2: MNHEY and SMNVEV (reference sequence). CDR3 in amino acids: CASSSGDSYEQYF. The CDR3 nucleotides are TGTGCCAGCAGTTCGGGGGACAGCTACGAGCAGTACTTC.

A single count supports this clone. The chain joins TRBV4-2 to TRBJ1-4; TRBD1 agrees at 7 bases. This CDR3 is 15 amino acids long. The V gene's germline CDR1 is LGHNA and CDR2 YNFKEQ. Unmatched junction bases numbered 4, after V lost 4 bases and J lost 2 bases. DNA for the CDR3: TGTGCCAGCAGCCTGAGGGGGCACACTAATGAAAAACTGTTTTTT. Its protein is CASSLRGHTNEKLFF.

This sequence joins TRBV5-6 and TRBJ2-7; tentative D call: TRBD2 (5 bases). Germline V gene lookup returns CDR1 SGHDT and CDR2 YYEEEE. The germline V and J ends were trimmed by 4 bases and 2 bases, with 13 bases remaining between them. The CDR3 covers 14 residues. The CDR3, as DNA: TGTGCCAGCAGCGCCGGACTCGAACCCTACGAGCAGTACTTC. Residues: CASSAGLEPYEQYF. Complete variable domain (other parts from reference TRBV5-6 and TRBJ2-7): DAGVTQSPTHLIKTRGQQVTLRCSPKSGHDTVSWYQQALGQGPQFIFQYYEEEERQRGNFPDRFSGHQFPNYSSELNVNALLLGDSALYLCASSAGLEPYEQYFGPGTRLTVT.

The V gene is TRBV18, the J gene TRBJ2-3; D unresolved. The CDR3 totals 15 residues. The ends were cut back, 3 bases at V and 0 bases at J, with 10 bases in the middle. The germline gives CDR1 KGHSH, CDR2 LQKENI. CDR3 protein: CASSPWQSSTDTQYF. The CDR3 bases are TGTGCCAGCTCACCGTGGCAGTCAAGCACAGATACGCAGTATTTT.

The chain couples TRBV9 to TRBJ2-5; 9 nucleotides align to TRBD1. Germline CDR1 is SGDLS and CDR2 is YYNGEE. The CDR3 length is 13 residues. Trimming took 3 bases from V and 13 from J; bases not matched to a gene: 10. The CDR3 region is CASSAGTGPLMYF. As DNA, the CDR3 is TGTGCCAGCAGCGCCGGGACAGGGCCCCTGATGTACTTC.

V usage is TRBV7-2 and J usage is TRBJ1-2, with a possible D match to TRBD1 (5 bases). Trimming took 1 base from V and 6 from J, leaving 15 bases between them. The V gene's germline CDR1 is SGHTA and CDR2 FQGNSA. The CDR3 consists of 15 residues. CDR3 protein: CASSLDYGGLDGYTF. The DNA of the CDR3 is TGTGCCAGCAGCTTAGATTATGGGGGGTTGGATGGCTACACCTTC.